These 25 T cell receptor beta chains originate from one sample sequenced in a study of T cell repertoires in cytomegalovirus infection. Each CDR3 protein is one row after TCRdb ran MiXCR on the reads. This table holds around 630,000 distinct CDR3 sequences, 24% found once. Sequences were obtained from CD8+ T cells from PBMCs. The receptors here all came from a human donor in good health (CMV status not recorded). Some clones in this sample may be carry-over from other donors' samples.

The rearrangement joins TRBV5-5 to TRBJ2-2, with D tentatively TRBD2 (5 bases). Germline assignment: CDR1 SGHKS and CDR2 YYEKEE (reference sequence). Trimming removed 4 bases from V and 1 base from J, with 8 bases in between. The CDR3 spans 14 residues. The chain's CDR3 is CASSAGLNTGELFF. CDR3 sequence (DNA): TGTGCCAGCAGCGCTGGACTGAACACCGGGGAGCTGTTTTTT. Combining the CDR3 with reference TRBV5-5 and TRBJ2-2 gives the whole variable domain DAGVTQSPTHLIKTRGQQVTLRCSPISGHKSVSWYQQVLGQGPQFIFQYYEKEERGRGNFPDRFSARQFPNYSSELNVNALLLGDSALYLCASSAGLNTGELFFGEGSRLTVL.

This clonotype was detected ten times or more. The chain joins TRBV7-9 to TRBJ1-2; TRBD1 is a possible D gene (6 bases). Per germline, CDR1 SEHNR and CDR2 FQNEAQ (reference sequence). This CDR3 contains 15 residues. The V and J ends lost 5 bases and 1 base respectively, with 14 bases between them. CDR3 protein: CASSPPGAFNYGYTF. CDR3 in DNA: TGTGCCAGCAGCCCCCCGGGGGCCTTTAACTATGGCTACACCTTC.

The V and J genes are TRBV2 and TRBJ1-6; D is possibly TRBD1 (6 bases). The CDR3 spans 16 residues. V lost 0 bases to trimming and J lost 1 base, with 7 bases between them. Germline CDR1 SNHLY, CDR2 FYNNEI. The CDR3, as DNA: TGTGCCAGCAGTGAAGCGGGGGCGTCCTATAATTCACCCCTCCACTTT. Its translation is CASSEAGASYNSPLHF.

This chain links TRBV7-2 with TRBJ2-6; D is uncertain. The CDR3 extends over 15 amino acids. Trimming left V 8 bases short and J 2 bases short, with 13 bases between. Germline V gives CDR1 SGHTA, CDR2 FQGNSA. CDR3: CASPSFSPGANVLTF. The CDR3, as DNA: TGTGCCAGCCCCAGTTTTTCCCCTGGGGCCAACGTCCTGACTTTC.

Of note for this clonotype: Given the absence of the conserved phenylalanine or tryptophan at the CDR3 end, a read error is likely. This chain uses TRBV14 with TRBJ2-7; D is tentatively TRBD1 or TRBD2 (5 bases each). CDR3 length: 13 amino acids. Germline V CDR1 and CDR2: SGHDN, FVKESK. The V and J ends lost 1 base and 6 bases respectively, with 10 bases between them. CDR3 in DNA: TGTGCCAGCAGCCAAGCAGGGACGATCGAGCAGTACCTC. It encodes CASSQAGTIEQYL.

The chain recombines TRBV14 with TRBJ2-1; D call uncertain. Germline V gene data show CDR1 as SGHDN and CDR2 as FVKESK. The V end was cut by 0 bases, the J end by 2 bases, with 17 bases between. The CDR3 is made up of 18 amino acids. The chain's CDR3 is CASSQDRDGSPTYNEQFF. The DNA for the CDR3 is TGTGCCAGCAGCCAAGATCGCGATGGGTCTCCAACCTACAATGAGCAGTTCTTC.

The rearrangement uses TRBV12-3 or TRBV12-4 and TRBJ2-1; D is perhaps TRBD1 or TRBD2 (6 bases each). V was clipped by 6 bases and J by 2 bases, with 14 bases between them. This CDR3 contains 15 residues. The CDR3 reads CASSRPGAPYNEQFF. The CDR3 DNA follows: TGTGCCAGCAGCCGTCCGGGGGCCCCCTACAATGAGCAGTTCTTC.

This clonotype was recorded at least ten times. The CDR3 DNA reads as TGTGCCAGCACCCCAGTGGTCGCTAGCGGGGATGATAGCACAGATACGCAGTATTTT. Its protein product is CASTPVVASGDDSTDTQYF. J is TRBJ2-3 and V is TRBV6-1; 9 bases line up with TRBD2. CDR3 length equals 19 residues. Germline lookup yields CDR1 MNHNS and CDR2 SASEGT. The V segment lost 7 bases and the J segment 0 bases; nucleotides outside the gene matches: 17.

This clonotype appeared a single time. At one of its ends the junction is not consistent with the germline gene, which may arise from a read error. The chain has TRBV19 and TRBJ2-5, with a tentative D call TRBD1 (6 bases). This CDR3 contains 13 residues. Germline V gene sequence: CDR1 LNHDA, CDR2 SQIVND (reference sequence). The CDR3 region has the DNA TGTGCCAGTGGTATGCGGACAGAAGAGACCCAGTACTTC. Protein product: CASGMRTEETQYF.

The V call is TRBV19, the J call TRBJ1-1; D remains ambiguous. Per the germline V gene, CDR1 is LNHDA and CDR2 is SQIVND (reference sequence). This CDR3 comprises 14 residues. The V and J ends lost 8 bases and 0 bases respectively, with 13 bases between them. Here the CDR3 DNA reads TGTGCCAGTGGGATTGGCAGCATGAACACTGAAGCTTTCTTT. Translated: CASGIGSMNTEAFF.

The chain uses TRBV7-9 and TRBJ2-1, with 8 bases lining up with TRBD2. V trimming: 2 bases; J trimming: 5 bases; junction bases outside the gene matches: 5. This CDR3 has 15 residues. Germline V gene data show CDR1 as SEHNR and CDR2 as FQNEAQ (reference sequence). CDR3 sequence (DNA): TGTGCCAGCAGCTTATCCGGCGGGGGGAACAATGAGCAGTTCTTC. Encoded protein: CASSLSGGGNNEQFF.

The chain couples TRBV6-1 to TRBJ2-1, with D perhaps matching TRBD1 (6 bases). The germline CDR1 and CDR2 sequences are MNHNS and SASEGT. This CDR3 has 19 residues. Trimming cost V 0 bases and J 0 bases, with 18 bases left between them. The CDR3 sequence is CASSEAPGTPMFSYNEQFF. The CDR3 DNA reads as TGTGCCAGCAGTGAAGCTCCCGGGACACCGATGTTCTCCTACAATGAGCAGTTCTTC.

The sample holds many counts of this clonotype. The chain employs TRBV7-9 and TRBJ2-1; TRBD2 matches 11 bases. This CDR3 has 13 amino acids. Germline V gene data show CDR1 as SEHNR and CDR2 as FQNEAQ (reference sequence). Trimming at V came to 1 base and at J to 10 bases, leaving 0 bases not matched to a gene. The CDR3: CASSLGLAGEQFF. Written as DNA, the CDR3 is TGTGCCAGCAGCTTAGGACTAGCGGGGGAGCAGTTCTTC.

The chain carries TRBV29-1 and TRBJ2-2; 9 nucleotides agree with TRBD1. Unmatched junction bases numbered 16, after V lost 8 bases and J lost 3 bases. The CDR3 has 17 residues. Germline CDR1 reads SQVTM; CDR2 reads ANQGSEA. CDR3 in amino acids: CSPRDREPPADTGELFF. The CDR3 DNA sequence: TGCAGCCCCCGGGACAGGGAACCACCCGCGGACACCGGGGAGCTGTTTTTT.

This clonotype was detected only a few times. The chain uses TRBV12-3 or TRBV12-4 and TRBJ1-2, with D unresolved. Trimming took 5 bases from V and 1 from J, leaving 11 bases between them. This CDR3 is 14 amino acids long. The CDR3 spells CASSPSTVNYGYTF. The CDR3 DNA sequence: TGTGCCAGCAGTCCCTCCACTGTTAACTATGGCTACACCTTC.

Ten or more counts support this clonotype. The chain has TRBV7-9 and TRBJ2-3; D gene ambiguous. Trimming cost V 5 bases and J 3 bases, with 15 bases left between them. Germline V CDR1 and CDR2: SEHNR, FQNEAQ (reference sequence). This CDR3 is built from 15 residues. CDR3: CASSPEERRTDTQYF. The CDR3 DNA follows: TGTGCCAGCAGCCCAGAGGAGAGGAGAACAGATACGCAGTATTTT.

This clonotype was recorded only once. The gene calls are TRBV6-2 or TRBV6-3 and TRBJ2-1; 12 nucleotides agree with TRBD2. J was trimmed by 0 bases and V by 6 bases; bases with no gene match: 3. The germline CDR1 and CDR2 sequences are MNHEY and SVGEGT. The CDR3 extends over 16 amino acids. The CDR3 loop is CASRRLAGDSYNEQFF. CDR3 coding DNA: TGTGCCAGCAGAAGACTAGCGGGGGACTCCTACAATGAGCAGTTCTTC.

This clonotype appeared a few times. The gene calls are TRBV12-3 or TRBV12-4 and TRBJ1-1; weak D call: TRBD1 (5 bases). Trimming pared 5 bases from V and 11 bases from J, leaving 15 bases between. The CDR3 is 12 amino acids. The DNA of the CDR3 is TGTGCCAGCAGTACAGCGGGGGTACGGGCTTTCTTT. It encodes CASSTAGVRAFF.

The chain couples TRBV5-5 to TRBJ2-5; 7 nucleotides match TRBD2. V lost 5 bases, J lost 2 bases, and 12 bases stayed unmatched. Germline lookup yields CDR1 SGHKS and CDR2 YYEKEE (reference sequence). This CDR3 contains 16 residues. CDR3 amino acids: CASSHRSASGQETQYF. CDR3 nucleotide sequence: TGTGCCAGCAGTCATCGTAGCGCTAGCGGACAAGAGACCCAGTACTTC.

This clonotype occurred many times. The genes are TRBV7-8 and TRBJ2-1; the D gene is possibly TRBD2 (6 bases). The CDR3 spans 12 residues. Between the trimmed V and J ends, which lost 5 bases and 6 bases, there was a span of 8 bases. Germline V gene lookup returns CDR1 SGHVS and CDR2 FQNEAQ. This chain's CDR3 is CASSPGSNEQFF. CDR3 coding DNA: TGTGCCAGCAGCCCCGGGAGCAATGAGCAGTTCTTC.

This clonotype was seen at least ten times. J is TRBJ1-1 and V is TRBV5-5, with D possibly being TRBD1 (5 bases). The V end lost 3 bases, the J end lost 7 bases, and 13 bases lay between the germline ends. The CDR3 covers 13 residues. CDR1 is SGHKS, CDR2 YYEKEE, per germline (reference sequence). CDR3 in amino acids: CASSSSDTHEAFF. CDR3 DNA sequence: TGTGCCAGCAGCTCCTCGGACACCCATGAAGCTTTCTTT.

Many counts were recorded for this clonotype. The chain joins TRBV12-3 or TRBV12-4 to TRBJ2-5, with 7 nucleotides matching TRBD1. V lost 8 bases, J lost 5 bases, and 8 bases stayed unmatched. This CDR3 is 13 amino acids long. The CDR3 sequence: CASSSTGWETQYF. The CDR3 nucleotides are TGTGCCAGCTCCTCGACAGGGTGGGAGACCCAGTACTTC.

This clonotype was detected only a few times. The rearrangement links TRBV27 to TRBJ2-1; 7 nucleotides align to TRBD1. Germline V gives CDR1 MNHEY, CDR2 SMNVEV (reference sequence). Trimming at V came to 4 bases and at J to 4 bases, leaving 4 bases not matched to a gene. CDR3 length: 14 residues. CDR3 amino acids: CASSYGTEYNEQFF. The CDR3 region has the DNA TGTGCCAGCAGTTACGGGACAGAGTACAATGAGCAGTTCTTC.

This clonotype was seen repeatedly, ten times or more. The V and J genes are TRBV11-1 and TRBJ1-2, with D possibly being TRBD1 (5 bases). Looked up from germline, CDR1 is SGHAT and CDR2 is FQDESV (reference sequence). V was pared by 5 bases and J by 4 bases, with 8 bases between. The CDR3 is made up of 12 amino acids. The CDR3 DNA sequence: TGTGCCAGCAGCGGGGACCGCTATGGCTACACCTTC. Residues: CASSGDRYGYTF.

This clonotype came up a few times. The J gene is TRBJ2-7, the V gene TRBV29-1; D possibly matches TRBD1 or TRBD2 (5 bases each). Germline V gives CDR1 SQVTM, CDR2 ANQGSEA. This CDR3 is built from 15 residues. V lost 0 bases to trimming and J lost 2 bases, with 14 bases between them. The CDR3 DNA sequence: TGCAGCGTTGAAGATCGAGGGGCTGGAACCTACGAGCAGTACTTC. Protein product: CSVEDRGAGTYEQYF.